This T cell receptor beta chain emerged from a study of blood T cell repertoires in COVID-19. Study at large: The United States, Italy and Spain provided the acute and convalescent COVID-19 samples.

Living in roughly 25 US areas, the participants were between roughly 18 and 95 years of age. Assay used: immunoSEQ multiplex PCR; TCRdb lists only in-frame clones, some missing. The sample shows 250,000 to 350,000 clones, 75% to 90% of them seen only once. V was clipped by 3 bases and J by 2 bases, with 8 bases between them. CDR1 and CDR2 from the germline V gene are MNHEY and SMNVEV (reference sequence). The CDR3 has 13 residues. To note about this clone: This sample also contains other DNA sequences that code for the same CDR3.

What was sequenced was PBMCs or T cells enriched from blood (not recorded which). This receptor was taken from a woman aged 45-65 years who had recovered from COVID-19. This rearrangement joins TRBV27 to TRBJ2-7; possibly TRBD1 for D (5 bases). The CDR3 reads CASSLGQPYEQYF. CDR3 DNA sequence: TGTGCCAGCAGTTTGGGGCAGCCCTACGAGCAGTACTTC.